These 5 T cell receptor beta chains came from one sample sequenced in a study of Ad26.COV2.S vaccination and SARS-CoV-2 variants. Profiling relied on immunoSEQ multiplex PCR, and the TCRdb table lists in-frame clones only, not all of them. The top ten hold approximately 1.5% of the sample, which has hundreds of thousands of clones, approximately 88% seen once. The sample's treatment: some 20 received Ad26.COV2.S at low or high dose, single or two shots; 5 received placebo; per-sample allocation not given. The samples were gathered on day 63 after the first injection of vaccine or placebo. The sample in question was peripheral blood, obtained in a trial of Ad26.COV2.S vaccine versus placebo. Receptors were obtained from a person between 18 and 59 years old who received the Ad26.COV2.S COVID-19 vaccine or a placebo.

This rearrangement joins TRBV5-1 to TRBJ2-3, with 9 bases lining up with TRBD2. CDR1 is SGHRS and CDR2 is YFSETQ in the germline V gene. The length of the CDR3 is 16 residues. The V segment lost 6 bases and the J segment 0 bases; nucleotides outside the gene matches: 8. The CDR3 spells CASTVSGRLSTDTQYF. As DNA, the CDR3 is TGCGCCAGCACTGTGAGCGGGAGGCTTAGCACAGATACGCAGTATTTT. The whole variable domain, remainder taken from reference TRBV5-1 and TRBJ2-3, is KAGVTQTPRYLIKTRGQQVTLSCSPISGHRSVSWYQQTPGQGLQFLFEYFSETQRNKGNFPGRFSGRQFSNSRSEMNVSTLELGDSALYLCASTVSGRLSTDTQYFGPGTRLTVL.

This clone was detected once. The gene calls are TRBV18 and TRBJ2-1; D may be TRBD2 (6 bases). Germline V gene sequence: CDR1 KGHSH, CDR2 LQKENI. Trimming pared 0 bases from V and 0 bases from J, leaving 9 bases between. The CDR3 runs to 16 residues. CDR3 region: CASSPPRGTSYNEQFF. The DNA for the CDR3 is TGTGCCAGCTCACCACCTCGCGGGACCTCCTACAATGAGCAGTTCTTC.

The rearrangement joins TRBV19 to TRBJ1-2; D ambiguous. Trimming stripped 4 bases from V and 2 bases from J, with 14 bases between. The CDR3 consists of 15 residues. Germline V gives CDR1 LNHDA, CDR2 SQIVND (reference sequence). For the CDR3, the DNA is TGTGCCAGTAGTACCCGGGTGGGTCCAAACTATGGCTACACCTTC. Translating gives CASSTRVGPNYGYTF.

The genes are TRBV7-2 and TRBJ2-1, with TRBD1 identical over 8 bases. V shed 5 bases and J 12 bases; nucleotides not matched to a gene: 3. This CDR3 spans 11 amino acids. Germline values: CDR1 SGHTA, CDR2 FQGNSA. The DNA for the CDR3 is TGTGCCAGCAGCCCCGACAGGGGGCAGTTCTTC. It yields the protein CASSPDRGQFF. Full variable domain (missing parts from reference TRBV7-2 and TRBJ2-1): GAGVSQSPSNKVTEKGKDVELRCDPISGHTALYWYRQSLGQGLEFLIYFQGNSAPDKSGLPSDRFSAERTGGSVSTLTIQRTQQEDSAVYLCASSPDRGQFFGPGTRLTVL.

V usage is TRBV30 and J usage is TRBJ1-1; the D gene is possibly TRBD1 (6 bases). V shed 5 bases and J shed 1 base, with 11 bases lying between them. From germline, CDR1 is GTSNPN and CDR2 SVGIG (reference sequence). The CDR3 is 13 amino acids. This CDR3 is CAWQTGENTEAFF. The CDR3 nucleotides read TGTGCCTGGCAGACAGGCGAGAACACTGAAGCTTTCTTT. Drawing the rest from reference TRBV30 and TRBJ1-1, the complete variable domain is SQTIHQWPATLVQPVGSPLSLECTVEGTSNPNLYWYRQAAGRGLQLLFYSVGIGQISSEVPQNLSASRPQDRQFILSSKKLLLSDSGFYLCAWQTGENTEAFFGQGTRLTVV.